This TCR beta chain comes out of a study of blood T cell repertoires in COVID-19. Across the whole study: The origin of the acute and convalescent COVID-19 samples was the United States, Italy and Spain. PBMCs, B-cell-depleted T cells, or T cells provided the cDNA or gDNA that made up the material.

This CDR3 comprises 11 residues. Trimming pared 6 bases from V and 9 bases from J, leaving 9 bases between. CDR1 is MNHEY, CDR2 SMNVEV, per germline (reference sequence). Per the original data handling: The assay estimated nucleated cells by amplifying reference gene primers. The method was immunoSEQ multiplex PCR; TCRdb's version includes in-frame clones alone and lacks a portion of them. That table is the source of V, J and clone size, and D and trimming were worked out from the DNA. Found here are some 82,000 clones, 91% of them singletons; the top ten hold 1.5% to 2%. The chain uses TRBV27 and TRBJ2-1; D unclear. Sequenced: peripheral blood. This receptor was obtained from a woman between 50 and 59 years old in a cohort sampled during active COVID-19. The CDR3 region has the DNA TGTGCCAGCAGCCATTCCGGTGAGCAGTTCTTC. This gives the protein CASSHSGEQFF.